This T cell receptor beta chain comes out of a study of shared T cell receptors in the human thymus. CDR1 and CDR2 (germline): SGHNT, YYREEE (reference sequence). The CDR3 is 13 residues long. Of note for this clone: Relative to the germline gene, one junction end is altered; a read error may explain this.

Assay: immunoSEQ multiplex PCR; the TCRdb copy retains only in-frame clones and omits some. The table has hundreds of thousands of clones, about 87% seen once; the top ten hold approximately 0.0097%. These data also formed part of another study, on human thymus T cells. That study adds: The source of the thymus tissue was resections taken during corrective heart surgery.

This receptor was taken from a boy in the first two years of life with a congenital heart defect. V usage is TRBV5-4 and J usage is TRBJ2-1; the D gene is possibly TRBD2 (7 bases). Sample: thymocytes. The CDR3: CASSGGPYDEQFF. CDR3 sequence (DNA): TGTGCCAGCTCCGGGGGGCCCTACGATGAGCAGTTCTTC.